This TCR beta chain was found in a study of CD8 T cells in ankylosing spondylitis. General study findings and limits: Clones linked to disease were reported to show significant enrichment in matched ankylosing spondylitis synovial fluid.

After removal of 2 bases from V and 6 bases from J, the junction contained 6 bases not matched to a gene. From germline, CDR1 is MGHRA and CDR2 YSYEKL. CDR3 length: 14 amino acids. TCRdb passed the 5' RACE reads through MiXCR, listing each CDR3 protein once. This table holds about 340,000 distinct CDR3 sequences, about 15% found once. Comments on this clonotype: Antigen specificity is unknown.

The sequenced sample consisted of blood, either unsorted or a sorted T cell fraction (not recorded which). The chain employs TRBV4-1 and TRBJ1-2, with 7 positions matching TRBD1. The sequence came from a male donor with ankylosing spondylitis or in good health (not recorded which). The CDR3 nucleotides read TGCGCCAGCAGCCAAAGGGGGCAGGGAGATGGCTACACCTTC. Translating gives CASSQRGQGDGYTF.